This T cell receptor beta chain was obtained from a study of post-analysis software for immune sequencing data. General observations from the study: TRBV5-6, TRBV5-1 and TRBV20-1 belonged to a set of roughly 5 TRBV segments that were more frequent in patients than controls. Normalized Chao1 diversity in multiple sclerosis patients fell significantly below that of controls.

Germline V lookup: CDR1 DFQATT, CDR2 SNEGSKA (reference sequence). This CDR3 has 14 amino acids. This clonotype was seen a handful of times. As yet, its antigen is unknown. Prepared libraries of TCR beta cDNA carried unique molecular identifiers. About 460,000 cDNA molecules were obtained from about 0.98 to 11 million T cells. TCRdb itself ran the PCR reads through MiXCR, one entry per CDR3 protein. The sample has around 440,000 distinct CDR3 sequences, around 40% seen once. Material: blood. The chain is built from TRBV20-1 and TRBJ2-5; 8 nucleotides agree with TRBD1. The J call is uncertain, as TRBJ2-7 better fits the DNA end. The origin of this receptor is a girl between 5 and 17 years old with multiple sclerosis. CDR3: CSARDRQGIGEQYF. CDR3 coding DNA: TGCAGTGCTAGAGATCGACAGGGGATCGGCGAGCAGTACTTC.